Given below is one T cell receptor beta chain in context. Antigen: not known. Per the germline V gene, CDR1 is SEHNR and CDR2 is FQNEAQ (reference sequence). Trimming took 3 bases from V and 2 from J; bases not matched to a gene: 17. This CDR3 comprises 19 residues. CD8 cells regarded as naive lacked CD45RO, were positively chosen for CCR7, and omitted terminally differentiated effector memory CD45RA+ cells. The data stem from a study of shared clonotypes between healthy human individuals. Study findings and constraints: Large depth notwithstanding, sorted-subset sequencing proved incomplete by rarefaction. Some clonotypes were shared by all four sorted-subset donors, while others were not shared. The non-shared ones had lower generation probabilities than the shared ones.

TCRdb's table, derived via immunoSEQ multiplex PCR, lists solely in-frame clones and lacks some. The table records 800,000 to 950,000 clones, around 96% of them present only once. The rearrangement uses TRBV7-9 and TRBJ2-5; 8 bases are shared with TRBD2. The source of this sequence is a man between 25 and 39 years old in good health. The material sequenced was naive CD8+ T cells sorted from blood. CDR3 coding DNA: TGTGCCAGCAGCTTCCCGCTAGCGGGCGGAGATTTTGTACAAGAGACCCAGTACTTC. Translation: CASSFPLAGGDFVQETQYF. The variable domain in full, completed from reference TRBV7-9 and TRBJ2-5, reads DTGVSQNPRHKITKRGQNVTFRCDPISEHNRLYWYRQTLGQGPEFLTYFQNEAQLEKSRLLSDRFSAERPKGSFSTLEIQRTEQGDSAMYLCASSFPLAGGDFVQETQYFGPGTRLLVL.